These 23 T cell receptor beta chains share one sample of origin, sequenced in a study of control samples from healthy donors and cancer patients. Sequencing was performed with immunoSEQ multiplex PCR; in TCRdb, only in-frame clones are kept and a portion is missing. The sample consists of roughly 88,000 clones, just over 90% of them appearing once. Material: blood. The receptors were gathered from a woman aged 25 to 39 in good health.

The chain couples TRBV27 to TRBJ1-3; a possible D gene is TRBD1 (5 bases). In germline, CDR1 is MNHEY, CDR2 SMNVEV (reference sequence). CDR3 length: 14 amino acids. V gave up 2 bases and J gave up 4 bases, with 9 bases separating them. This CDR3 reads CASSLGGLGNTIYF. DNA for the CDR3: TGTGCCAGCAGTTTAGGGGGTCTAGGAAACACCATATATTTT.

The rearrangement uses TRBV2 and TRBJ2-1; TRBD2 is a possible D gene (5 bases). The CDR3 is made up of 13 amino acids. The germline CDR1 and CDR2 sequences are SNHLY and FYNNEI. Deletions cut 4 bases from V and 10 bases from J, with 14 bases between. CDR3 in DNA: TGTGCCAGCAGTGCCGAAGCTAGAGGGGAGCAGTTCTTC. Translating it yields CASSAEARGEQFF.

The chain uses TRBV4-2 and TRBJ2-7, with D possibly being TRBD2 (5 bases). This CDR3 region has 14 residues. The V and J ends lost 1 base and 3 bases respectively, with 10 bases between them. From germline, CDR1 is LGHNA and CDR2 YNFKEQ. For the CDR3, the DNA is TGTGCCAGCAGCCAAGGATTTAGCGACTACGAGCAGTACTTC. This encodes CASSQGFSDYEQYF.

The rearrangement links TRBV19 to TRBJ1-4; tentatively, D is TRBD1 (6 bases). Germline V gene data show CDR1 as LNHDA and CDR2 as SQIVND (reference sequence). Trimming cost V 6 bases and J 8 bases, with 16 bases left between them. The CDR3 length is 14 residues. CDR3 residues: CASSLQGSREKLFF. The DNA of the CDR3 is TGTGCCAGTAGCTTACAGGGTTCTCGAGAAAAACTGTTTTTT.

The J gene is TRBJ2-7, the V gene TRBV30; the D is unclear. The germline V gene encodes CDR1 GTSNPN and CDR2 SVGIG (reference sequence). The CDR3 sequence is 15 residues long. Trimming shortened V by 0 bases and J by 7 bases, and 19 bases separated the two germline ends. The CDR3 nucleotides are TGTGCCTGGAGTGTAGCGCAGGCCTGGGGTTCGGAGCAGTACTTC. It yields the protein CAWSVAQAWGSEQYF.

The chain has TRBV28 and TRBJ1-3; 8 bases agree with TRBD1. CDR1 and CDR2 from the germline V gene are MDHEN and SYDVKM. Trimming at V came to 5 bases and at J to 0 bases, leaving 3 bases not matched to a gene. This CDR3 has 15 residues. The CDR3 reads CASSRTGLSGNTIYF. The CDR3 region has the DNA TGTGCCAGCAGTCGGACAGGGCTCTCTGGAAACACCATATATTTT.

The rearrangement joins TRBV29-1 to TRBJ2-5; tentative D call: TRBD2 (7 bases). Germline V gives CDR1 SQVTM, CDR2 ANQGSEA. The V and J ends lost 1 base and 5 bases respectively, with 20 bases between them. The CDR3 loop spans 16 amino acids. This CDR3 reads CSVEGGASGIGETQYF. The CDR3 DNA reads TGCAGCGTTGAAGGGGGGGCTAGCGGCATTGGCGAGACCCAGTACTTC.

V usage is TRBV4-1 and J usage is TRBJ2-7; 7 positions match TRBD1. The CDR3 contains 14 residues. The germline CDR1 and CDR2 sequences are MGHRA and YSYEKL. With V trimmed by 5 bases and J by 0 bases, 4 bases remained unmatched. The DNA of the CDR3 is TGCGCCAGCAGCTGGACAGGAGGCTCCTACGAGCAGTACTTC. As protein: CASSWTGGSYEQYF.

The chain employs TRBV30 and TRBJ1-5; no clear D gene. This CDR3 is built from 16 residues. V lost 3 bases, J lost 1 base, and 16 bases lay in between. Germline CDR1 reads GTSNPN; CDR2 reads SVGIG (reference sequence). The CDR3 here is CAWSRAGFQSNQPQHF. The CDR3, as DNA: TGTGCCTGGAGCCGGGCGGGGTTCCAAAGCAATCAGCCCCAGCATTTT.

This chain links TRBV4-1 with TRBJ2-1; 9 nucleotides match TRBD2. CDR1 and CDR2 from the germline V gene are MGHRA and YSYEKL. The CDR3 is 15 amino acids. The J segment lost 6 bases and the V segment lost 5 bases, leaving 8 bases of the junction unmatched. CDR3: CASSSGSGRFNEQFF. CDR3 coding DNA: TGCGCCAGCAGCTCGGGGAGCGGGAGGTTCAATGAGCAGTTCTTC.

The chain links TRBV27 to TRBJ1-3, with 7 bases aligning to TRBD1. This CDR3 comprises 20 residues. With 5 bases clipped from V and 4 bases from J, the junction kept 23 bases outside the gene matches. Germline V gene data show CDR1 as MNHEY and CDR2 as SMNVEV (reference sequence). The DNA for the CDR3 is TGTGCCAGCAGTCCCACTTTTCGGGGGACAGTTTCGGGACCAGGAAACACCATATATTTT. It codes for CASSPTFRGTVSGPGNTIYF.

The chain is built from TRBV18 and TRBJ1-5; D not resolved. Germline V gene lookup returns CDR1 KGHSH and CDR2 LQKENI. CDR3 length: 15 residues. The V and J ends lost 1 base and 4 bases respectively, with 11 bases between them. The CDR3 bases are TGTGCCAGCTCACCACAGCCTGCAAGTAATCAGCCCCAGCATTTT. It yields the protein CASSPQPASNQPQHF.

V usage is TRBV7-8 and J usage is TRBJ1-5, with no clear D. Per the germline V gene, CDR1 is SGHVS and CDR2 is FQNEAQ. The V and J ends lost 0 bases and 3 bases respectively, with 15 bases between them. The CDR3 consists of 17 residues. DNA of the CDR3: TGTGCCAGCAGCTTAGCGCTAAGATACAGCCCCAATCAGCCCCAGCATTTT. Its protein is CASSLALRYSPNQPQHF. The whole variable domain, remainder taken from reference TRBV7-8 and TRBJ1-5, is GAGVSQSPRYKVAKRGQDVALRCDPISGHVSLFWYQQALGQGPEFLTYFQNEAQLDKSGLPSDRFFAERPEGSVSTLKIQRTQQEDSAVYLCASSLALRYSPNQPQHFGDGTRLSIL.

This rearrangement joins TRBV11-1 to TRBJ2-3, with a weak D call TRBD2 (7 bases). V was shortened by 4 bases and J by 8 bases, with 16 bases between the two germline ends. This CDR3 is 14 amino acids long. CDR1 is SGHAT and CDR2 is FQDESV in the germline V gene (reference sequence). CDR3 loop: CASSWAGARGTQYF. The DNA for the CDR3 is TGTGCCAGCAGCTGGGCGGGGGCCCGGGGTACGCAGTATTTT. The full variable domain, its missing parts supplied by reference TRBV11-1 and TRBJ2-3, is EAEVAQSPRYKITEKSQAVAFWCDPISGHATLYWYRQILGQGPELLVQFQDESVVDDSQLPKDRFSAERLKGVDSTLKIQPAELGDSAMYLCASSWAGARGTQYFGPGTRLTVL.

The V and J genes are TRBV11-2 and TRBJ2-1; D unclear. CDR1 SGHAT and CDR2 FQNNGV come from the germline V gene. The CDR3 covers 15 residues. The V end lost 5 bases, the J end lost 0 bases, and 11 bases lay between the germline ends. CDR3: CASSPMILSYNEQFF. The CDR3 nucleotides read TGTGCCAGCAGCCCTATGATACTCTCCTACAATGAGCAGTTCTTC.

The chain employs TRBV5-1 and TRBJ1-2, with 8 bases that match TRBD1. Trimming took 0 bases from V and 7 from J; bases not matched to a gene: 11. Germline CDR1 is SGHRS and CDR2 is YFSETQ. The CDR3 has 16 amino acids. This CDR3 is CASSLGRQGLGSGYTF. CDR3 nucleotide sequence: TGCGCCAGCAGCTTGGGGCGACAGGGGTTGGGTAGTGGCTACACCTTC.

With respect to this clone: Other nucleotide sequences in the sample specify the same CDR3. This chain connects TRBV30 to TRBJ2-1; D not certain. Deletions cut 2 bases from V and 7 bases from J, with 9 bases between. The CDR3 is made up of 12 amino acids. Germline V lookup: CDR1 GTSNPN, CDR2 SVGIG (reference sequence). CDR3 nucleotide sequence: TGTGCCTGGAGTCCCCGGCCTAATGAGCAGTTCTTC. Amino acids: CAWSPRPNEQFF. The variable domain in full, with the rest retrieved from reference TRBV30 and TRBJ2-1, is SQTIHQWPATLVQPVGSPLSLECTVEGTSNPNLYWYRQAAGRGLQLLFYSVGIGQISSEVPQNLSASRPQDRQFILSSKKLLLSDSGFYLCAWSPRPNEQFFGPGTRLTVL.

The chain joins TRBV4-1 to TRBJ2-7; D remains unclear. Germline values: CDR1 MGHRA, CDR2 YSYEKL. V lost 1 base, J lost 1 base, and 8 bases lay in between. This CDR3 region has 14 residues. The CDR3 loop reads CASSQAGVSYEQYF. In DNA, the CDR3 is TGCGCCAGCAGCCAAGCTGGAGTATCCTACGAGCAGTACTTC.

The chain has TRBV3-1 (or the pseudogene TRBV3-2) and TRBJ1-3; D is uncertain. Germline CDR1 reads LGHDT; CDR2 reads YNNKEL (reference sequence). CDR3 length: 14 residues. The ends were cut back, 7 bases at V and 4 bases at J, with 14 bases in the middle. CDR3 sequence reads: CASNLKGSGNTIYF. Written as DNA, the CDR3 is TGTGCCAGCAACCTCAAAGGGTCAGGAAACACCATATATTTT.

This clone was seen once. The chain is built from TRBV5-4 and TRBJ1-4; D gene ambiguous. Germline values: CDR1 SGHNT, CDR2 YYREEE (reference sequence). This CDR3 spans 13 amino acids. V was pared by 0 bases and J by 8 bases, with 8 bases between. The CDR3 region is CASSLGPEEKLFF. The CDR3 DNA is TGTGCCAGCAGCTTGGGGCCTGAGGAAAAACTGTTTTTT.

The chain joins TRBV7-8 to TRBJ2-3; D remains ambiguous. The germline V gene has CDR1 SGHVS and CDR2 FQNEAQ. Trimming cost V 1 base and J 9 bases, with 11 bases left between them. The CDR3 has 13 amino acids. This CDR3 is CASSLDQPHTQYF. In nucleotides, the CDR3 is TGTGCCAGCAGCTTAGATCAACCCCACACGCAGTATTTT.

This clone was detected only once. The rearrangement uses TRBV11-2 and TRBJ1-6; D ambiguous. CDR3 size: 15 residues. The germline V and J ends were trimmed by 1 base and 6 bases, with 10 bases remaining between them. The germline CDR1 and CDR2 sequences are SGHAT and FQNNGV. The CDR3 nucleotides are TGTGCCAGCAGCTTAGGAGTCCGACGTAATTCACCCCTCCACTTT. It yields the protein CASSLGVRRNSPLHF.

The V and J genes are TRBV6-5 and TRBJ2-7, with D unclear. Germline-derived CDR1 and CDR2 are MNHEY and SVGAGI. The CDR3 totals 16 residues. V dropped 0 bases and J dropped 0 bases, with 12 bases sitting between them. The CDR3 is CASSYSVAASSYEQYF. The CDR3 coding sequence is TGTGCCAGCAGTTACTCGGTGGCCGCTAGCTCCTACGAGCAGTACTTC.